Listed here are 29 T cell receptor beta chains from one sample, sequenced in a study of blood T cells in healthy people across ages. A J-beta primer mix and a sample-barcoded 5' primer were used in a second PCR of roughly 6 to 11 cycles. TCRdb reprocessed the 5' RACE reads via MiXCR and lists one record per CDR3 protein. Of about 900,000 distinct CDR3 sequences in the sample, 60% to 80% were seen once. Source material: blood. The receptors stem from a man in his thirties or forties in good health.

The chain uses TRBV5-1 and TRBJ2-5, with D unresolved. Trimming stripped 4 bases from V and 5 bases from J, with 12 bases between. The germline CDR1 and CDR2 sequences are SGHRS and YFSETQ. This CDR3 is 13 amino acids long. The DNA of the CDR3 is TGCGCCAGCAGCGCGAGAGGAGAGGAGACCCAGTACTTC. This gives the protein CASSARGEETQYF.

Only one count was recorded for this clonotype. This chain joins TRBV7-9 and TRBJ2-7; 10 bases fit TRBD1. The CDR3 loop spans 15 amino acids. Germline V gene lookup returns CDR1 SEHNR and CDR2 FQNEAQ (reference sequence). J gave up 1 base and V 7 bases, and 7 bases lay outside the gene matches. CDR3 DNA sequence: TGTGCCAGCACCACCCAGGGACAGGGGTCCTACGAGCAGTACTTC. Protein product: CASTTQGQGSYEQYF.

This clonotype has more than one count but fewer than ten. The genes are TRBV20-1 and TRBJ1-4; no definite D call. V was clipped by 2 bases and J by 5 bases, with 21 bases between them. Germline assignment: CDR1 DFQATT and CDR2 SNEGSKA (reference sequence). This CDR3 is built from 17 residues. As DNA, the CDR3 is TGCAGTGCTAGATCCCACGGGCGGAGGCTGCACAATGAAAAACTGTTTTTT. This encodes CSARSHGRRLHNEKLFF.

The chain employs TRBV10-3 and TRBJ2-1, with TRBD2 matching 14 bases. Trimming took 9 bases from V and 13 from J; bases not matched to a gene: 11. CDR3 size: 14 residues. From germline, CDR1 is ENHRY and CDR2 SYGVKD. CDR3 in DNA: TGTGCCATTCGGACTAGCGGGGGGCGGGAGACCCAGTTCTTC. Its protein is CAIRTSGGRETQFF.

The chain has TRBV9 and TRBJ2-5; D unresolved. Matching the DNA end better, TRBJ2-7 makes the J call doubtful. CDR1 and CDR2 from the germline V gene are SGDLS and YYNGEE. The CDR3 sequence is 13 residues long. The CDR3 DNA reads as TGTGCCAGCAGCGTAGCCCCTCCCTACGAGCAGTACTTC. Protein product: CASSVAPPYEQYF.

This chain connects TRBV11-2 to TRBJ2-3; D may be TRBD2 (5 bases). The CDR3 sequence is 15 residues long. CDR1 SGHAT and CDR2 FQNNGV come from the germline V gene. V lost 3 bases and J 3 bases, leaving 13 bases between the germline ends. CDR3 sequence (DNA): TGTGCCAGCAGCTTCAGCCCTAGGGAGACAGATACGCAGTATTTT. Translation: CASSFSPRETDTQYF.

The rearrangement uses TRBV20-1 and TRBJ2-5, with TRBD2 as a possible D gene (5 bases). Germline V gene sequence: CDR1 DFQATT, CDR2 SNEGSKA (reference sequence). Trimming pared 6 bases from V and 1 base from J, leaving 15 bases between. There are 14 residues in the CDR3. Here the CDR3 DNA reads TGCAGTGCCGCGGAGCGGTGGGTCCAAGAGACCCAGTACTTC. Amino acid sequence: CSAAERWVQETQYF.

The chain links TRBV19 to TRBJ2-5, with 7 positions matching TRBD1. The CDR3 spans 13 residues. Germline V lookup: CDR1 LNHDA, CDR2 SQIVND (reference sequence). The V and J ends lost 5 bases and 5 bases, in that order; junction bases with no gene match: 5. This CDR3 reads CASSYYRGETQYF. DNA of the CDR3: TGTGCCAGTAGTTATTACAGGGGTGAGACCCAGTACTTC.

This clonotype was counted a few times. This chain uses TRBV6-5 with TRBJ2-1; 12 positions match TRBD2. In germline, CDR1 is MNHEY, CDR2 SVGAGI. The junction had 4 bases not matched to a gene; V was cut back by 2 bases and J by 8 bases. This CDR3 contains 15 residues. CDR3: CASSYLAGGRDEQFF. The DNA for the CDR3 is TGTGCCAGCAGTTACCTAGCGGGGGGGAGGGATGAGCAGTTCTTC.

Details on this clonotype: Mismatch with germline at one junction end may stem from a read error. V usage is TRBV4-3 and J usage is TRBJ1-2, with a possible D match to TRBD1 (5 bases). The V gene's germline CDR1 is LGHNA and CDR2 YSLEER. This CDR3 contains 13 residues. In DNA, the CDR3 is TGCGCCATCAGCCACGGGACGGACTATGGCTACACCTTC. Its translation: CAISHGTDYGYTF.

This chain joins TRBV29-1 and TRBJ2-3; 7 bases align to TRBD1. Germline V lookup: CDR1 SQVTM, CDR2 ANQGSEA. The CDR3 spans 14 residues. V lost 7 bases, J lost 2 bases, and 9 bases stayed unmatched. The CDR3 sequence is CSGQTGMHTDTQYF. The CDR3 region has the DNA TGCAGCGGCCAGACAGGGATGCACACAGATACGCAGTATTTT.

CDR3 in amino acids: CASSLPGTPSYEQYF. The DNA of the CDR3 is TGTGCCAGCAGTTTACCCGGGACACCGTCCTACGAGCAGTACTTC. The V call is TRBV27, the J call TRBJ2-7, with D perhaps matching TRBD1 (6 bases). V lost 2 bases to trimming and J lost 1 base, with 12 bases between them. Germline assignment: CDR1 MNHEY and CDR2 SMNVEV (reference sequence). This CDR3 is built from 15 residues.

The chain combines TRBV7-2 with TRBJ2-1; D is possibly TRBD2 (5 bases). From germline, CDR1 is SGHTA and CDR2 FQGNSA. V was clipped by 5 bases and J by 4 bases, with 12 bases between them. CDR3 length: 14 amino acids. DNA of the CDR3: TGTGCCAGCAGCCGGGGATTCCCTTACAATGAGCAGTTCTTC. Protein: CASSRGFPYNEQFF.

The CDR3 sequence is CASSYGGGVTSTDTQYF. The CDR3 DNA sequence: TGTGCCAGCAGCTATGGCGGGGGGGTTACTAGCACAGATACGCAGTATTTT. The chain combines TRBV9 with TRBJ2-3, with TRBD2 matching 9 bases. CDR3 length: 17 amino acids. Germline lookup yields CDR1 SGDLS and CDR2 YYNGEE. V lost 4 bases and J lost 0; bases outside the gene matches: 9.

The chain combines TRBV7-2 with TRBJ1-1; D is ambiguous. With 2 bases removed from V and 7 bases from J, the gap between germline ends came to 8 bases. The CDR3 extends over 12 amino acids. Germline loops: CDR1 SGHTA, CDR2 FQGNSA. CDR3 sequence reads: CASSLRRGEAFF. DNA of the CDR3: TGTGCCAGCAGCTTAAGGAGAGGTGAAGCTTTCTTT.

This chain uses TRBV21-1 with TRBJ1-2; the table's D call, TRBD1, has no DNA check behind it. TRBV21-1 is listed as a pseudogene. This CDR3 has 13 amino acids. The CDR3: CASSKGDRSGYTF. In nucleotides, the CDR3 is TGTGCCAGCAGCAAAGGGGACAGGAGCGGCTACACCTTC.

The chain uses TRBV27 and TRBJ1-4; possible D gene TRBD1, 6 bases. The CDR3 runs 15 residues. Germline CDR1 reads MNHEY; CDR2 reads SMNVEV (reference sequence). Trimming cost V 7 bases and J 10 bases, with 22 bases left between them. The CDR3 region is CASMGIRDNWGKLFF. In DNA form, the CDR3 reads TGTGCCAGCATGGGAATCCGGGACAACTGGGGAAAACTGTTTTTT.

The CDR3 protein is CASSLAGWGLNYGYTF. The DNA for the CDR3 is TGTGCCAGCAGTTTGGCAGGGTGGGGGCTTAACTATGGCTACACCTTC. The gene calls are TRBV28 and TRBJ1-2; D is perhaps TRBD1 (6 bases). There are 16 residues in the CDR3. The V gene's germline CDR1 is MDHEN and CDR2 SYDVKM. The V gene lost 3 bases and the J gene lost 1 base, with 15 bases spanning the gap.

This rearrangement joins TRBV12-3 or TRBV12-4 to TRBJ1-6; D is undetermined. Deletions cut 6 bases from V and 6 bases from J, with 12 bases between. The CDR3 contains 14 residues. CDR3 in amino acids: CASRLGPTNSPLHF. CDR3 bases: TGTGCCAGCAGACTTGGACCGACTAATTCACCCCTCCACTTT.

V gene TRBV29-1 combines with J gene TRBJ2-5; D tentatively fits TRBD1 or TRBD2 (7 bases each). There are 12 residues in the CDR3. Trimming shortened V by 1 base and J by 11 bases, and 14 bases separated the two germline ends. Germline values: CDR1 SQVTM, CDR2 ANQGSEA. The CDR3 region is CSVEGGGQKQYF. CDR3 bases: TGCAGCGTTGAAGGGGGGGGACAGAAGCAGTACTTC.

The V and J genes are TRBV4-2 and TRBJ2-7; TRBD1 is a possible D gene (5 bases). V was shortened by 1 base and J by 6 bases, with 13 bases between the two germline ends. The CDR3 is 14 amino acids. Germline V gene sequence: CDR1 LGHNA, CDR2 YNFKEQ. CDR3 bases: TGTGCCAGCAGCCAAGCAGGGTTCGACGGCGAGCAGTACTTC. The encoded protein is CASSQAGFDGEQYF.

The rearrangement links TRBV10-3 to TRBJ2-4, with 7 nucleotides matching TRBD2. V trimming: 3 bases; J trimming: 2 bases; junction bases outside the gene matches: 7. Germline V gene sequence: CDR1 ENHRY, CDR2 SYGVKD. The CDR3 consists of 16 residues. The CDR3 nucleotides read TGTGCCATCAGTGAAGTTACGGGGGGTACCAAAAACATTCAGTACTTC. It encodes CAISEVTGGTKNIQYF.

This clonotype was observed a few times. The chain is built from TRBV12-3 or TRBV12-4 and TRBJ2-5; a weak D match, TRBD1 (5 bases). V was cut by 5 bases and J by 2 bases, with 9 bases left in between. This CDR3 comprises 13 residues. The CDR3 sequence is CASSPQVQETQYF. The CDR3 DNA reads TGTGCCAGCAGTCCACAGGTTCAAGAGACCCAGTACTTC.

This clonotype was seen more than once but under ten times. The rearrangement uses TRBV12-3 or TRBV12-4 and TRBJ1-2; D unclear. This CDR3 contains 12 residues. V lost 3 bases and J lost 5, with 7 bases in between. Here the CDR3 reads CASSLGEYGYTF. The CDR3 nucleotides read TGTGCCAGCAGTTTGGGCGAGTATGGCTACACCTTC.

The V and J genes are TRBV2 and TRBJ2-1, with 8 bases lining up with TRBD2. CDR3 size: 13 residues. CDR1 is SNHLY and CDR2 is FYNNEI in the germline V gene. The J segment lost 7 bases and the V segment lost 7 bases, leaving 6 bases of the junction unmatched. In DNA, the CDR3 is TGTGCCAGCAATCGGGGGGGCCAGAATGAGCAGTTCTTC. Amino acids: CASNRGGQNEQFF.

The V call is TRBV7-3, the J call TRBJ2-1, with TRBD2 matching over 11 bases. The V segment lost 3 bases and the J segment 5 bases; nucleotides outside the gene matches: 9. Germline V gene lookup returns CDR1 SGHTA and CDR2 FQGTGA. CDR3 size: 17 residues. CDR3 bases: TGTGCCAGCAGCTTGACTTCGGGACTAGCGGATCACAATGAGCAGTTCTTC. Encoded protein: CASSLTSGLADHNEQFF.

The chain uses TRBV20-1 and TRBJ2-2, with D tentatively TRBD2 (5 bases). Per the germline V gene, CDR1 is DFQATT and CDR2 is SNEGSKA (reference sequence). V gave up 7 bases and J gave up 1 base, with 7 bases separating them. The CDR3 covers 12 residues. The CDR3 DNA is TGCAGTGGTCGGGGGAACACCGGGGAGCTGTTTTTT. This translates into CSGRGNTGELFF.

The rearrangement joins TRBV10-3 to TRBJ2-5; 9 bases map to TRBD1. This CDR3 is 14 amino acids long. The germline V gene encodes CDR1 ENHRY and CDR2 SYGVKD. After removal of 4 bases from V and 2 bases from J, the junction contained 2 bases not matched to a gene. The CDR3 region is CAISGTGDQETQYF. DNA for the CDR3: TGTGCCATCAGTGGGACAGGGGATCAAGAGACCCAGTACTTC.

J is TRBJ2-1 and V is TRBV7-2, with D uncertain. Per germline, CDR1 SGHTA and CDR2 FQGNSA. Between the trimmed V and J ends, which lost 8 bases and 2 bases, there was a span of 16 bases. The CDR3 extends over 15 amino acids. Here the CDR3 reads CASGRSGRAYNEQFF. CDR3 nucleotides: TGTGCCAGCGGAAGGTCGGGTCGCGCCTACAATGAGCAGTTCTTC.